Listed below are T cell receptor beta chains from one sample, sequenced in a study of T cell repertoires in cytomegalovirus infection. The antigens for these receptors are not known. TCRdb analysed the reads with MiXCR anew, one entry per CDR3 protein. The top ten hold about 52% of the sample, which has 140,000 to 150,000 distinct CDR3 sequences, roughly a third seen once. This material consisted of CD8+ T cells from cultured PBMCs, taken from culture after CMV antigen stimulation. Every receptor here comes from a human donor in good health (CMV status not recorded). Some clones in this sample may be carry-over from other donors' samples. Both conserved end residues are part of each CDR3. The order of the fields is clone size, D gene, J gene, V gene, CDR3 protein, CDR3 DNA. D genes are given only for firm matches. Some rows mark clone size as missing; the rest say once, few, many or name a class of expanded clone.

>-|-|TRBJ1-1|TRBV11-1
CASTLQGPSTEAFF
TGTGCCAGTACGTTACAGGGTCCGAGCACTGAAGCTTTCTTT
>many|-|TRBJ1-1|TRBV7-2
CASTVRGLNTEAFF
TGTGCCAGCACCGTAAGAGGGTTGAACACTGAAGCTTTCTTT
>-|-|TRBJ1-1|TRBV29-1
CSVEEVGKRTEAFF
TGCAGCGTTGAAGAGGTCGGGAAGAGGACTGAAGCTTTCTTT
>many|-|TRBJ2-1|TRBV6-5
CASSYSGRRNEQFF
TGTGCCAGCAGTTACTCCGGACGGAGGAATGAGCAGTTCTTC
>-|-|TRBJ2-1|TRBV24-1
CATSDLPYNEQFF
TGTGCCACCAGTGATTTGCCCTACAATGAGCAGTTCTTC
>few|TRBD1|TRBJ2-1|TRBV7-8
CASSSPGTGGYEQFF
TGTGCCAGCAGCTCGCCCGGGACAGGGGGCTATGAGCAGTTCTTC
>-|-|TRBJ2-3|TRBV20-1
CSARTGRGLTDTQYF
TGCAGTGCTAGAACAGGCAGGGGTCTCACAGATACGCAGTATTTT
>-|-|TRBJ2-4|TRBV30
CACSGLNRDIQYF
TGTGCCTGCAGTGGGCTTAATCGGGACATTCAGTACTTC
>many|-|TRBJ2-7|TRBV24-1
CATSDWDRTYEQYF
TGTGCCACCAGTGATTGGGACCGCACCTACGAGCAGTACTTC
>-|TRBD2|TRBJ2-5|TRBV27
CASSLREQETQYF
TGTGCCAGCAGTTTGCGGGAGCAAGAGACCCAGTACTTC
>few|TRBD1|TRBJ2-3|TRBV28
CASTLTGERTDTQYF
TGTGCCAGCACCCTAACAGGGGAACGCACAGATACGCAGTATTTT
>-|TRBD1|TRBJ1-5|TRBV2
CASRAGTGGFNQPQHF
TGTGCCAGCAGGGCCGGGACAGGGGGCTTTAATCAGCCCCAGCATTTT
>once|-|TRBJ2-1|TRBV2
CASARGGGNEQFF
TGTGCCAGCGCGAGGGGGGGTGGCAATGAGCAGTTCTTC